This TCR beta chain stems from a study of response to subunit inactivated influenza vaccine. Regarding this clonotype: Its matching antigen is unknown.

Study observations and caveats: Each seasonal influenza vaccination recruits few new T cells, the authors suggested.

From the RT-PCR reads, TCRdb called clonotypes with MiXCR, one entry per CDR3 protein. This table has about 650,000 distinct CDR3 sequences, 15% to 19% appearing once. V was cut by 5 bases and J by 0 bases, with 15 bases left in between. Germline V CDR1 and CDR2: SEHNR, FQNEAQ (reference sequence). CDR3 length: 16 amino acids. The sample consisted of PBMCs from blood, taken 11 to 12 days after vaccination. The V gene is TRBV7-9, the J gene TRBJ2-3, with a possible D match to TRBD2 (6 bases). The source is a man in his fifties who received an inactivated influenza vaccine. CDR3 in DNA: TGTGCCAGCAGCCACGCCCCGGGAGAAAGCACAGATACGCAGTATTTT. Translating it yields CASSHAPGESTDTQYF.